This entry features one TCR beta chain sequence. No antigen is known for it. This entry belongs to a study of T cell repertoires in ileal Crohn's disease. Study background: Operated complications were stricturing disease (roughly 60%) and penetrating disease (around 39%). About half of patients got postoperative therapy: 11 thiopurines, over 15 anti-TNF.

This CDR3 has 17 amino acids. Germline V gene lookup returns CDR1 SGHVS and CDR2 FQNEAQ. V was pared by 1 base and J by 7 bases, with 12 bases of the junction left unmatched. The method was immunoSEQ multiplex PCR; TCRdb's version includes in-frame clones alone and lacks a portion of them. The table lists about 9,600 clones, around 76% of them singletons, with about 25% in the top ten. Study-level results: Sorted CD8 T cells held more high-frequency clones than CD4.

J is TRBJ2-1 and V is TRBV7-8; 8 bases agree with TRBD2. The sample was ileal tissue. This TCR derives from an adult with Crohn's disease. The CDR3 nucleotides are TGTGCCAGCAGCTTAGAGGGGTCGGCGGGGGGATTGAATGAGCAGTTCTTC. Translation gives CASSLEGSAGGLNEQFF.